A single sample is the source of the 17 T cell receptor beta chains below, sequenced in a study of blood T cell repertoires in COVID-19. Generated by immunoSEQ multiplex PCR, the TCRdb table keeps only in-frame clones and is missing some. The sample contains about 410,000 clones, over 75% of which appear only once. The sequencing sample was made of peripheral blood. Receptors were obtained from a woman aged 40 to 55 with COVID-19, enrolled during active disease.

V usage is TRBV3-1 (or the pseudogene TRBV3-2) and J usage is TRBJ2-5, with TRBD2 as a possible D gene (7 bases). The V gene's germline CDR1 is LGHDT and CDR2 YNNKEL (reference sequence). The V gene lost 6 bases and the J gene lost 4 bases, with 18 bases spanning the gap. The CDR3 spans 15 residues. The DNA of the CDR3 is TGTGCCAGCAGGAAGGGGGGGGGTCCTGTAGAGACCCAGTACTTC. Its protein product is CASRKGGGPVETQYF.

The rearrangement uses TRBV28 and TRBJ2-2; TRBD1 aligns across 11 bases. The CDR3 is made up of 14 amino acids. CDR1 MDHEN and CDR2 SYDVKM come from the germline V gene. Trimming cost V 7 bases and J 7 bases; bases outside gene matches: 5. The CDR3 loop reads CASTGTGGVGELFF. DNA of the CDR3: TGTGCCAGCACCGGGACAGGGGGAGTCGGGGAGCTGTTTTTT.

The chain combines TRBV13 with TRBJ1-1, with D perhaps TRBD1 (5 bases). Trimming removed 5 bases from V and 0 bases from J, with 7 bases in between. The CDR3 has 13 residues. Germline assignment: CDR1 PRHDT and CDR2 FYEKMQ (reference sequence). CDR3 coding DNA: TGTGCCAGCAGCCCCAGGGTGAACACTGAAGCTTTCTTT. Translation gives CASSPRVNTEAFF. Supplemented by reference TRBV13 and TRBJ1-1, the full variable domain reads AAGVIQSPRHLIKEKRETATLKCYPIPRHDTVYWYQQGPGQDPQFLISFYEKMQSDKGSIPDRFSAQQFSDYHSELNMSSLELGDSALYFCASSPRVNTEAFFGQGTRLTVV.

This chain joins TRBV3-1 (or the pseudogene TRBV3-2) and TRBJ2-1, with a weak D call TRBD1 (5 bases). The CDR3 length is 18 residues. Trimming removed 4 bases from V and 7 bases from J, with 26 bases in between. Per germline, CDR1 LGHDT and CDR2 YNNKEL (reference sequence). CDR3 DNA sequence: TGTGCCAGCAGCCCTCGCCCTACTACGTTCAGCAGGGTAAATGAGCAGTTCTTC. Residues: CASSPRPTTFSRVNEQFF.

This clone was found once. The chain's CDR3 is CAWSPGQGTDTQYF. In nucleotides, the CDR3 is TGTGCCTGGAGTCCGGGACAGGGCACAGATACGCAGTATTTT. V and J are TRBV30 and TRBJ2-3; 8 bases are a match to TRBD1. J gave up 1 base and V 2 bases, and 2 bases lay outside the gene matches. Per the germline V gene, CDR1 is GTSNPN and CDR2 is SVGIG (reference sequence). This CDR3 region has 14 residues.

This clone occurred once. This chain connects TRBV7-2 to TRBJ2-3, with D possibly matching TRBD2 (6 bases). Germline V gene lookup returns CDR1 SGHTA and CDR2 FQGNSA. The ends were cut back, 5 bases at V and 3 bases at J, with 9 bases in the middle. The CDR3 length is 13 residues. The CDR3 loop reads CASSRDSTDTQYF. The CDR3 coding sequence is TGTGCCAGCAGCCGGGACTCGACAGATACGCAGTATTTT. The whole variable domain, remainder taken from reference TRBV7-2 and TRBJ2-3, is GAGVSQSPSNKVTEKGKDVELRCDPISGHTALYWYRQSLGQGLEFLIYFQGNSAPDKSGLPSDRFSAERTGGSVSTLTIQRTQQEDSAVYLCASSRDSTDTQYFGPGTRLTVL.

This chain uses TRBV27 with TRBJ1-1, with D perhaps matching TRBD1 (6 bases). The CDR3 runs 15 residues. Germline loops: CDR1 MNHEY, CDR2 SMNVEV (reference sequence). V was shortened by 2 bases and J by 4 bases, with 14 bases between the two germline ends. The CDR3 loop reads CASSLVSAGATEAFF. The CDR3 bases are TGTGCCAGCAGTTTAGTCTCGGCAGGGGCCACTGAAGCTTTCTTT.

The chain couples TRBV9 to TRBJ1-1; TRBD1 aligns across 11 bases. This CDR3 is built from 16 residues. The V segment lost 1 base and the J segment 4 bases; nucleotides outside the gene matches: 6. Per germline, CDR1 SGDLS and CDR2 YYNGEE. For the CDR3, the DNA is TGTGCCAGCAGCGTATTGGGACAGGGGGTGGGCACTGAAGCTTTCTTT. This gives the protein CASSVLGQGVGTEAFF.

The J gene is TRBJ2-5, the V gene TRBV6-2 or TRBV6-3; TRBD1 agrees at 10 bases. CDR3 length equals 15 residues. The germline CDR1 and CDR2 sequences are MNHEY and SVGEGT. J gave up 5 bases and V 6 bases, and 9 bases lay outside the gene matches. For the CDR3, the DNA is TGTGCCAGCAGCTCGACAGGGGGCGATGTGGAGACCCAGTACTTC. Its translation: CASSSTGGDVETQYF.

This chain links TRBV7-9 with TRBJ2-7; D unclear. Germline assignment: CDR1 SEHNR and CDR2 FQNEAQ (reference sequence). The CDR3 contains 11 residues. V dropped 2 bases and J dropped 7 bases, with 6 bases sitting between them. The CDR3 is CASSLQREQYF. The CDR3 DNA reads TGTGCCAGCAGCTTACAGAGGGAGCAGTACTTC.

The V and J genes are TRBV15 and TRBJ2-5, with 9 bases lining up with TRBD1. The ends lost 8 bases at V and 5 bases at J; junction bases unmatched: 9. The V gene's germline CDR1 is LNHNV and CDR2 YYDKDF (reference sequence). There are 14 residues in the CDR3. For the CDR3, the DNA is TGTGCCACCCGTGATACAGGGGGCGGTGAGACCCAGTACTTC. As protein: CATRDTGGGETQYF.

The genes are TRBV28 and TRBJ1-2, with a tentative D call TRBD1 (5 bases). Trimming cost V 2 bases and J 2 bases, with 9 bases left between them. The V gene's germline CDR1 is MDHEN and CDR2 SYDVKM. The CDR3 extends over 14 amino acids. The CDR3 DNA follows: TGTGCCAGCAGTTTAGGCAGGGCAAACTATGGCTACACCTTC. This sequence encodes CASSLGRANYGYTF.

The rearrangement joins TRBV5-4 to TRBJ2-7; D may be TRBD2 (6 bases). The germline V gene has CDR1 SGHNT and CDR2 YYREEE (reference sequence). The CDR3 runs to 14 residues. V lost 5 bases to trimming and J lost 4 bases, with 16 bases between them. The CDR3 region has the DNA TGTGCCAGCAGTACTCAGGGACTTGGGTACGAGCAGTACTTC. Protein product: CASSTQGLGYEQYF.

J is TRBJ2-5 and V is TRBV12-3 or TRBV12-4; D is perhaps TRBD1 (6 bases). This CDR3 is built from 12 residues. The V end lost 5 bases, the J end lost 5 bases, and 9 bases lay between the germline ends. In nucleotides, the CDR3 is TGTGCCAGCAGTACAGGGTCGGAGACCCAGTACTTC. Protein sequence: CASSTGSETQYF.

The chain is built from TRBV7-2 and TRBJ1-2; no clear D gene. V lost 3 bases, J lost 4 bases, and 12 bases lay in between. The germline gives CDR1 SGHTA, CDR2 FQGNSA. The CDR3 covers 14 residues. In nucleotides, the CDR3 is TGTGCCAGCAGCTTCCCACCAGAGGGCTATGGCTACACCTTC. Amino acids: CASSFPPEGYGYTF. Filled out from reference TRBV7-2 and TRBJ1-2, the complete variable domain reads GAGVSQSPSNKVTEKGKDVELRCDPISGHTALYWYRQSLGQGLEFLIYFQGNSAPDKSGLPSDRFSAERTGGSVSTLTIQRTQQEDSAVYLCASSFPPEGYGYTFGSGTRLTVV.

This rearrangement joins TRBV5-6 to TRBJ2-2; TRBD1 is a possible D gene (5 bases). The germline V gene encodes CDR1 SGHDT and CDR2 YYEEEE. The CDR3 totals 15 residues. V was clipped by 2 bases and J by 5 bases, with 13 bases between them. The CDR3 protein is CASSFAGIGTGELFF. CDR3 nucleotide sequence: TGTGCCAGCAGCTTCGCAGGGATAGGGACCGGGGAGCTGTTTTTT.

The V and J genes are TRBV29-1 and TRBJ1-4; D not resolved. There are 13 residues in the CDR3. Germline CDR1 is SQVTM and CDR2 is ANQGSEA. With 2 bases removed from V and 7 bases from J, the gap between germline ends came to 11 bases. This chain's CDR3 is CSVEFRFGEKLFF. In DNA, the CDR3 is TGCAGCGTTGAATTCCGGTTCGGTGAAAAACTGTTTTTT.